Listed here are 10 T cell receptor beta chains from one sample, sequenced in a study of T cells in women clearing cervical HPV infection. Sequenced by immunoSEQ multiplex PCR; TCRdb stores in-frame clones only, minus some. This sample's table has 25,000 to 40,000 clones. Material: blood buffy coat. The receptors stem from a woman aged 18-69 years with a cervical HPV16 infection that either progressed to CIN3+ or cleared (not recorded which).

Remarks on this clone: Germline and junction disagree at one end, which may indicate a read error. Other DNA sequences within the sample encode an identical CDR3. The covered CDR3 bases are TGTGCCAGCAGCCCAGGGGGCTTGGGAGGAAACACA. Protein sequence: CASSPGGLGGNT. The CDR3, in full, reads CASSPGGLGGNTIYF. J is TRBJ1-3 and V is TRBV12-3 or TRBV12-4, with 8 bases matching TRBD1. Read data end 3 residues before the CDR3 end; the end is taken from the germline J gene. The CDR3 length is 15 residues.

With regard to this clone: The read ends 3 residues early relative to the CDR3; the germline J gene fills the gap. The sample has other DNA sequences that encode this CDR3 too. The gene calls are TRBV7-2 and TRBJ2-7, with D tentatively TRBD1 (5 bases). The CDR3 has 14 amino acids. Germline V lookup: CDR1 SGHTA, CDR2 FQGNSA. Between the trimmed V and J ends, which lost 3 bases and 1 base, there was a span of 10 bases. CDR3 DNA, as far as it was read: TGTGCCAGCAGCTTCGGGCAGGGATCCTACGAG. It yields the protein CASSFGQGSYE. The full CDR3 protein reads CASSFGQGSYEQYF.

As for this clone: The read is 3 residues too short to cover the CDR3 end, so that end is filled in from the germline J gene. The genes are TRBV7-8 and TRBJ1-2, with D tentatively TRBD1 (5 bases). Germline assignment: CDR1 SGHVS and CDR2 FQNEAQ. This CDR3 is 14 amino acids long. CDR3 DNA, as far as it was read: TGTGCCAGCAGCTTGGGACTGCCACGGGATGAC. Amino acid sequence: CASSLGLPRDD. The whole CDR3 protein is CASSLGLPRDDYTF.

The CDR3 bases that were read are TGTGCCAGCAGCTTATCGGGGGGCGCGAATCAGCCC. This codes for CASSLSGGANQP. The CDR3 as a whole reads CASSLSGGANQPQHF. The J gene is TRBJ1-5, the V gene TRBV11-2, with D maybe TRBD1 (6 bases). Read sequence stops 3 residues before the CDR3 end, and the germline J gene provides the missing end. The CDR3 is made up of 15 amino acids. The V and J ends lost 2 bases and 4 bases respectively, with 12 bases between them. From germline, CDR1 is SGHAT and CDR2 FQNNGV. The full variable domain, completed using reference TRBV11-2 and TRBJ1-5, is EAGVAQSPRYKIIEKRQSVAFWCNPISGHATLYWYQQILGQGPKLLIQFQNNGVVDDSQLPKDRFSAERLKGVDSTLKIQPAKLEDSAVYLCASSLSGGANQPQHFGDGTRLSIL.

In regard to this clone: From the germline J gene comes the end of the CDR3, since the read stops 3 residues before it. V usage is TRBV29-1 and J usage is TRBJ2-1; TRBD2 matches at 9 bases. With 1 base clipped from V and 2 bases from J, the junction kept 6 bases outside the gene matches. This CDR3 has 16 amino acids. Germline V lookup: CDR1 SQVTM, CDR2 ANQGSEA. The CDR3 spells CSVEGIAGDPYNEQFF. The CDR3 bases that were read are TGCAGCGTTGAAGGAATAGCGGGAGATCCCTACAATGAG.

Notes on this clone: The CDR3 end falls 3 residues outside the read, so it is completed with the germline J gene. V and J are TRBV10-2 and TRBJ2-1, with TRBD1 matching 9 bases. The CDR3 has 16 amino acids. Germline V gene sequence: CDR1 WSHSY, CDR2 SAAADI. With 8 bases clipped from V and 1 base from J, the junction kept 9 bases outside the gene matches. The CDR3 bases that were read are TGCGCCAGCCTGGTCCGCGGGACAGGGTCCTACAATGAG. Translated, it gives CASLVRGTGSYNE. The whole CDR3 sequence reads CASLVRGTGSYNEQFF.

As for this clone: The sequence runs out 3 residues before the end of the CDR3; the remainder is reconstructed from the germline J gene. This chain uses TRBV2 with TRBJ2-5; TRBD2 matches 12 bases. V was clipped by 5 bases and J by 5 bases; unmatched bases: 9. Germline V CDR1 and CDR2: SNHLY, FYNNEI. The CDR3 sequence is 16 residues long. This CDR3 reads CASSYLTSGSGETQYF. The covered CDR3 bases are TGTGCCAGCAGTTACCTGACTAGCGGGAGTGGGGAGACC.

Comment on this clone: The sequence runs out 3 residues before the end of the CDR3; the remainder is reconstructed from the germline J gene. The rearrangement links TRBV5-1 to TRBJ2-1, with TRBD2 matching 10 bases. The ends lost 1 base at V and 8 bases at J; junction bases unmatched: 6. The V gene's germline CDR1 is SGHRS and CDR2 YFSETQ. The CDR3 is 15 residues long. This CDR3 is CASSLLISGRDEQFF. CDR3 DNA, as far as it was read: TGCGCCAGCAGCTTGTTAATCAGCGGGAGGGATGAG.

With regard to this clone: The read falls 3 residues short of the CDR3 end, and the missing part is taken from the germline J gene. This rearrangement joins TRBV18 to TRBJ2-1; 9 nucleotides line up with TRBD2. J gave up 7 bases and V 3 bases, and 19 bases lay outside the gene matches. CDR3 size: 19 residues. Looked up from germline, CDR1 is KGHSH and CDR2 is LQKENI. CDR3 protein: CASSPLLMPRRTSVNEQFF. Incomplete CDR3 DNA: TGTGCCAGCTCACCTCTTCTAATGCCCCGTCGGACTAGCGTGAATGAG.

With respect to this clone: The read ends 3 residues shy of where the CDR3 ends; the end is completed using the germline J gene. V and J are TRBV30 and TRBJ1-5; TRBD1 might be the D (6 bases). V lost 0 bases and J lost 0, with 15 bases in between. The CDR3 totals 17 residues. Germline CDR1 GTSNPN, CDR2 SVGIG (reference sequence). The sequenced CDR3 bases are TGTGCCTGGAGTGTACATCGGACAGCTCATAGCAATCAGCCC. This sequence encodes CAWSVHRTAHSNQP. The entire CDR3 protein reads CAWSVHRTAHSNQPQHF.